These 16 T cell receptor beta chains share one sample of origin, sequenced in a study of T cell responses to AZD1222 COVID-19 vaccine. Only in-frame clones appear in the TCRdb table, and some are missing; sequencing was by immunoSEQ multiplex PCR. The table includes 55,000 to 75,000 clones, 85% to 90% detected once. Sequenced here: peripheral blood, sampled on day 0 of AZD1222 vaccination. The receptors were sampled from an adult in good health.

The rearrangement uses TRBV18 and TRBJ2-5, with no clear D. Germline-derived CDR1 and CDR2 are KGHSH and LQKENI. The ends were cut back, 1 base at V and 1 base at J, with 10 bases in the middle. The CDR3 length is 15 residues. CDR3 in amino acids: CASSPRVQLQETQYF. Written as DNA, the CDR3 is TGTGCCAGCTCACCACGTGTACAACTCCAAGAGACCCAGTACTTC.

The chain recombines TRBV6-2 or TRBV6-3 with TRBJ1-1; TRBD1 is a possible D gene (5 bases). With 4 bases removed from V and 6 bases from J, the gap between germline ends came to 9 bases. Germline CDR1 MNHEY, CDR2 SVGEGT. The CDR3 contains 12 residues. The CDR3 region is CASSWGGSEAFF. The DNA for the CDR3 is TGTGCCAGCAGTTGGGGGGGGTCTGAAGCTTTCTTT.

The chain links TRBV7-2 to TRBJ1-4; 7 positions match TRBD1. Germline CDR1 and CDR2: SGHTA and FQGNSA. V lost 1 base, J lost 5 bases, and 7 bases stayed unmatched. The CDR3 sequence is 16 residues long. The CDR3 protein is CASSLGDRGPNEKLFF. CDR3 nucleotides: TGTGCCAGCAGCTTAGGGGACAGAGGTCCCAATGAAAAACTGTTTTTT. Together with reference TRBV7-2 and TRBJ1-4, the CDR3 gives the full variable domain: GAGVSQSPSNKVTEKGKDVELRCDPISGHTALYWYRQSLGQGLEFLIYFQGNSAPDKSGLPSDRFSAERTGGSVSTLTIQRTQQEDSAVYLCASSLGDRGPNEKLFFGSGTQLSVL.

V is TRBV7-2 and J is TRBJ1-2; TRBD1 aligns across 8 bases. The ends lost 3 bases at V and 0 bases at J; junction bases unmatched: 3. Looked up from germline, CDR1 is SGHTA and CDR2 is FQGNSA. This CDR3 has 15 amino acids. CDR3: CASSLQGAANYGYTF. CDR3 DNA: TGTGCCAGCAGCTTGCAGGGGGCAGCTAACTATGGCTACACCTTC.

J is TRBJ1-1 and V is TRBV18; D unclear. CDR1 and CDR2 (germline): KGHSH, LQKENI. This CDR3 spans 13 amino acids. Trimming removed 2 bases from V and 0 bases from J, with 4 bases in between. The CDR3 nucleotides read TGTGCCAGCTCACCAACCCTGAACACTGAAGCTTTCTTT. Protein product: CASSPTLNTEAFF.

The chain links TRBV5-1 to TRBJ1-4, with D maybe TRBD1 (5 bases). CDR1 SGHRS and CDR2 YFSETQ come from the germline V gene. The CDR3 consists of 14 residues. V was clipped by 4 bases and J by 0 bases, with 7 bases between them. The CDR3 protein is CASSPQATNEKLFF. CDR3 coding DNA: TGCGCCAGCAGCCCACAGGCAACTAATGAAAAACTGTTTTTT.

Only one count was recorded for this clone. The V and J genes are TRBV12-3 or TRBV12-4 and TRBJ2-1; 7 bases agree with TRBD1. The length of the CDR3 is 12 residues. The V segment lost 2 bases and the J segment 10 bases; nucleotides outside the gene matches: 2. The chain's CDR3 is CASSLRTGEQFF. The CDR3 DNA follows: TGTGCCAGCAGTTTAAGGACAGGCGAGCAGTTCTTC.

This clone was counted only a few times. This sequence joins TRBV27 and TRBJ1-4; D call uncertain. Germline V gene sequence: CDR1 MNHEY, CDR2 SMNVEV (reference sequence). The CDR3 totals 14 residues. Trimming shortened V by 3 bases and J by 8 bases, and 13 bases separated the two germline ends. The chain's CDR3 is CASSFRPSGEKLFF. DNA for the CDR3: TGTGCCAGCAGTTTTCGACCGTCGGGCGAAAAACTGTTTTTT.

V is TRBV5-8 and J is TRBJ1-1; possibly TRBD1 for D (5 bases). Trimming took 10 bases from V and 3 from J, leaving 16 bases between them. This CDR3 is built from 13 residues. CDR1 is SGHTS, CDR2 YDEGEE, per germline. DNA of the CDR3: TGTGCCCTTAGGCGGGGAGGGGACACTGAAGCTTTCTTT. Amino acids: CALRRGGDTEAFF. The full variable domain, in which reference TRBV5-8 and TRBJ1-1 provide the parts outside the CDR3, is EAGVTQSPTHLIKTRGQQATLRCSPISGHTSVYWYQQALGLGLQFLLWYDEGEERNRGNFPPRFSGRQFPNYSSELNVNALELEDSALYLCALRRGGDTEAFFGQGTRLTVV.

The rearrangement links TRBV9 to TRBJ1-2; TRBD1 agrees at 7 bases. The CDR3 has 14 amino acids. From germline, CDR1 is SGDLS and CDR2 YYNGEE. V shed 4 bases, J shed 4 bases, and the junction held 7 bases outside the gene matches. The CDR3 spells CASSPGDSLYGYTF. Here the CDR3 DNA reads TGTGCCAGCAGCCCTGGGGACAGTCTCTATGGCTACACCTTC.

The J gene is TRBJ1-4, the V gene TRBV9, with D uncertain. The V and J ends lost 0 bases and 6 bases respectively, with 9 bases between them. The CDR3 is 14 amino acids. Looked up from germline, CDR1 is SGDLS and CDR2 is YYNGEE. CDR3: CASSVGRNDEKLFF. Written as DNA, the CDR3 is TGTGCCAGCAGCGTAGGGAGGAACGATGAAAAACTGTTTTTT.

The rearrangement links TRBV29-1 to TRBJ2-3, with D perhaps TRBD1 (5 bases). This CDR3 is built from 13 residues. V dropped 8 bases and J dropped 2 bases, with 14 bases sitting between them. Germline CDR1 reads SQVTM; CDR2 reads ANQGSEA. The CDR3 DNA reads TGCAGCCAATTGGGGCCCCCCACAGATACGCAGTATTTT. Protein product: CSQLGPPTDTQYF.

The V gene is TRBV5-8, the J gene TRBJ1-5, with TRBD1 matching over 9 bases. CDR1 is SGHTS, CDR2 YDEGEE, per germline. The CDR3 is made up of 16 amino acids. The V segment lost 4 bases and the J segment 2 bases; nucleotides outside the gene matches: 7. CDR3 in amino acids: CASSPGTGRGNQPQHF. Here the CDR3 DNA reads TGTGCCAGCAGCCCGGGGACAGGGCGAGGCAATCAGCCCCAGCATTTT.

The chain joins TRBV18 to TRBJ2-5; D gene uncertain. V dropped 3 bases and J dropped 2 bases, with 7 bases sitting between them. CDR3 length: 13 residues. Germline CDR1 KGHSH, CDR2 LQKENI. The CDR3, as DNA: TGTGCCAGCTCACCCACGCGGCAAGAGACCCAGTACTTC. It specifies CASSPTRQETQYF.

The chain is built from TRBV19 and TRBJ2-5, with 7 bases lining up with TRBD2. The CDR3 runs to 14 residues. J gave up 2 bases and V 9 bases, and 9 bases lay outside the gene matches. Germline assignment: CDR1 LNHDA and CDR2 SQIVND (reference sequence). CDR3 coding DNA: TGTGCCAGCAGCGCAGCGGGAACTCAAGAGACCCAGTACTTC. Its translation: CASSAAGTQETQYF. The whole variable domain, filled in from reference TRBV19 and TRBJ2-5, reads DGGITQSPKYLFRKEGQNVTLSCEQNLNHDAMYWYRQDPGQGLRLIYYSQIVNDFQKGDIAEGYSVSREKKESFPLTVTSAQKNPTAFYLCASSAAGTQETQYFGPGTRLLVL.

The chain employs TRBV21-1 and TRBJ2-7; the DNA was not compared with TRBD2, the D call given in the table. TRBV21-1 counts as a pseudogene. The CDR3 consists of 11 residues. CDR3 nucleotides: TGTGCCAGCAGCCTCCGCTACGAGCAGTACTTC. This gives the protein CASSLRYEQYF.